The rows below give T cell receptor beta chains drawn from one sample of a study of T cell responses to AZD1222 COVID-19 vaccine. Profiled with immunoSEQ multiplex PCR; TCRdb holds only in-frame clones, not every one. Found here are about 120,000 clones, roughly 91% of them singletons; the top ten hold nearly 4.5%. The material was peripheral blood, obtained on day 0 of AZD1222 vaccination. The receptors derive from an adult in good health. CDR3s include the opening cysteine and the closing phenylalanine or tryptophan. A D gene is named only where the DNA matches it firmly. The listing skips clone size in some rows; elsewhere it reads once, few, many or a size class.

clone size	V gene	J gene	D gene	CDR3 protein	CDR3 DNA
NA	TRBV21-1	TRBJ1-6	NA	CASSPRGGPNNSPLHF	TGTGCCAGCAGCCCGAGGGGGGGGCCCAATAATTCACCCCTCCACTTT
NA	TRBV2	TRBJ1-2	NA	CASSEKGSYGYTF	TGTGCCAGCAGTGAAAAGGGATCCTATGGCTACACCTTC
NA	TRBV4-1	TRBJ2-2	TRBD2	CASSQTLARGGTGELFF	TGCGCCAGCAGCCAAACCTTGGCGCGGGGGGGCACCGGGGAGCTGTTTTTT
NA	TRBV2	TRBJ2-7	TRBD2	CASSTVAGTGYEQYF	TGTGCCAGCAGTACTGTAGCGGGAACGGGTTACGAGCAGTACTTC
NA	TRBV7-9	TRBJ2-1	TRBD2	CASSPGLAGLSSYNEQFF	TGTGCCAGCAGCCCGGGACTAGCGGGCCTCAGCTCCTACAATGAGCAGTTCTTC
NA	TRBV5-1	TRBJ2-5	NA	CASSLAEAGTPYQETQYF	TGCGCCAGCAGCTTGGCAGAAGCCGGGACCCCGTACCAAGAGACCCAGTACTTC
few	TRBV9	TRBJ1-2	NA	CASSPGIYGYTF	TGTGCCAGCAGCCCCGGAATCTATGGCTACACCTTC
NA	TRBV21-1	TRBJ2-5	NA	CASSNSRSRGVIQETQYF	TGTGCCAGCAGCAACTCCCGGTCCCGCGGGGTGATCCAAGAGACCCAGTACTTC
NA	TRBV7-7	TRBJ2-2	NA	CASSLAGANTGELFF	TGTGCCAGCAGCTTAGCGGGGGCGAACACCGGGGAGCTGTTTTTT
NA	TRBV6-1	TRBJ1-1	TRBD1	CASSDLTGGKAEAFF	TGTGCCAGCAGTGACCTGACAGGGGGCAAGGCTGAAGCTTTCTTT
NA	TRBV7-9	TRBJ1-5	NA	CASTREGSQPQHF	TGTGCCAGCACCCGGGAGGGGAGTCAGCCCCAGCATTTT
NA	TRBV20-1	TRBJ2-2	NA	CSARGGGELFF	TGCAGTGCTAGAGGTGGGGGGGAGCTGTTTTTT
NA	TRBV10-3	TRBJ1-5	NA	CAISGDGENQPQHF	TGTGCCATCAGTGGGGACGGAGAAAATCAGCCCCAGCATTTT
NA	TRBV18	TRBJ1-1	NA	CASSGYTEAFF	TGTGCCAGCTCGGGGTACACTGAAGCTTTCTTT
NA	TRBV5-1	TRBJ2-3	TRBD1	CASSPGQVTDTQYF	TGCGCCAGCAGCCCTGGACAGGTCACAGATACGCAGTATTTT
NA	TRBV30	TRBJ1-3	NA	CAWRPGALGIYF	TGTGCCTGGAGACCGGGGGCTCTAGGGATATATTTT
NA	TRBV18	TRBJ2-1	NA	CASSPGLAYNEQFF	TGTGCCAGCTCACCCGGACTCGCCTACAATGAGCAGTTCTTC
NA	TRBV6-2/TRBV6-3	TRBJ2-4	TRBD1	CASSYFIGGGLDIQYF	TGTGCCAGCAGTTACTTCATAGGGGGCGGATTGGACATTCAGTACTTC
once	TRBV6-6	TRBJ2-3	NA	CASNGETGQYF	TGTGCCAGCAATGGCGAGACAGGGCAGTATTTT
NA	TRBV2	TRBJ1-3	NA	CASSAVQSGNTIYF	TGTGCCAGCAGTGCCGTTCAATCTGGAAACACCATATATTTT
NA	TRBV6-6	TRBJ1-2	TRBD1	CASSYGGQGLDYGYTF	TGTGCCAGCAGTTATGGAGGACAGGGGCTAGACTATGGCTACACCTTC
NA	TRBV30	TRBJ1-1	NA	CAWRVPSAGNTEAFF	TGTGCCTGGAGAGTCCCTTCGGCCGGGAACACTGAAGCTTTCTTT
NA	TRBV6-5	TRBJ2-7	NA	CASSPTRATSYEQYF	TGTGCCAGCAGCCCAACAAGGGCGACTTCCTACGAGCAGTACTTC
NA	TRBV10-3	TRBJ1-5	NA	CAISEYPRTNQPQHF	TGTGCCATCAGTGAGTATCCCAGGACGAATCAGCCCCAGCATTTT
NA	TRBV19	TRBJ2-7	NA	CASSIDGYYEQYF	TGTGCCAGTAGTATAGATGGTTACTACGAGCAGTACTTC
NA	TRBV19	TRBJ2-7	NA	CASSIMPGPYEQYF	TGTGCCAGTAGTATAATGCCAGGACCCTACGAGCAGTACTTC
NA	TRBV29-1	TRBJ2-7	TRBD1	CSASKLGQGATYEQYF	TGCAGCGCCTCTAAATTGGGACAGGGGGCCACCTACGAGCAGTACTTC
NA	TRBV12-3/TRBV12-4	TRBJ1-2	NA	CASSFEDYGYTF	TGTGCCAGCAGTTTCGAGGACTATGGCTACACCTTC
NA	TRBV11-2	TRBJ1-3	NA	CASSFGGYSGNTIYF	TGTGCCAGCAGCTTTGGGGGGTACTCTGGAAACACCATATATTTT
NA	TRBV19	TRBJ2-1	TRBD2	CASSSPSGSPYNEQFF	TGTGCCAGTAGTAGTCCCAGCGGGAGTCCCTACAATGAGCAGTTCTTC
NA	TRBV5-1	TRBJ1-1	NA	CASRQERGVSGAFF	TGCGCCAGCCGACAGGAGAGGGGAGTGTCGGGGGCTTTCTTT
NA	TRBV2	TRBJ2-7	TRBD1	CASGGQVSYEQYF	TGTGCCAGCGGGGGACAGGTTTCCTACGAGCAGTACTTC
once	TRBV3-1/TRBV3-2	TRBJ2-7	NA	CASSLGLTSYEQYF	TGTGCCAGCAGCCTCGGCCTTACCTCCTACGAGCAGTACTTC
NA	TRBV2	TRBJ1-5	TRBD1	CASSRGQASNQPQHF	TGTGCCAGCAGTCGCGGACAGGCCTCCAATCAGCCCCAGCATTTT
NA	TRBV13	TRBJ2-7	NA	CASSRRTDGSYEQYF	TGTGCCAGCAGCCGTCGGACAGACGGCTCCTACGAGCAGTACTTC
NA	TRBV11-2	TRBJ2-7	NA	CASSPAYEQYF	TGTGCCAGCAGCCCGGCCTACGAGCAGTACTTC
NA	TRBV2	TRBJ1-6	NA	CASRDSSSYNSPLHF	TGTGCCAGCAGGGACAGCAGCTCCTATAATTCACCCCTCCACTTT
NA	TRBV7-6	TRBJ2-3	NA	CASSLAVGGGLTDTQYF	TGTGCCAGCAGCTTGGCCGTGGGAGGGGGCCTCACAGATACGCAGTATTTT
few	TRBV18	TRBJ1-6	NA	CASSPIPSGQYNSPLHF	TGTGCCAGCTCACCTATACCTTCCGGACAGTATAATTCACCCCTCCACTTT
NA	TRBV6-5	TRBJ1-2	TRBD1	CASSYSTGGLSYGYTF	TGTGCCAGCAGTTACTCGACAGGGGGATTGTCCTATGGCTACACCTTC
NA	TRBV14	TRBJ1-4	NA	CASSQVIKTTNEKPFF	TGTGCCAGCAGCCAAGTCATAAAGACAACTAATGAAAAACCGTTTTTT
NA	TRBV12-5	TRBJ2-1	TRBD2	CASGLLAGVLNEQFF	TGTGCTAGTGGTTTACTAGCGGGAGTTCTCAATGAGCAGTTCTTC
once	TRBV6-6	TRBJ2-5	NA	CASSYGPGLPETQYF	TGTGCCAGCAGTTACGGCCCAGGGTTACCAGAGACCCAGTACTTC
once	TRBV6-1	TRBJ2-7	NA	CASSEAGAPTYEQYF	TGTGCCAGCAGTGAAGCTGGTGCACCAACCTACGAGCAGTACTTC
NA	TRBV5-1	TRBJ1-1	NA	CASSLVGDDTEAFF	TGCGCCAGCAGCTTGGTCGGGGACGACACTGAAGCTTTCTTT
few	TRBV28	TRBJ1-2	NA	CGAIGQTRGYTF	TGTGGGGCCATAGGGCAAACGAGAGGCTACACCTTC
NA	TRBV28	TRBJ1-3	NA	CASSSPRGESGNTIYF	TGTGCCAGCAGTTCCCCCCGGGGGGAATCTGGAAACACCATATATTTT
once	TRBV5-4	TRBJ1-2	TRBD1	CASSLDRGAIIGYTF	TGTGCCAGCAGCCTGGACAGGGGGGCCATAATTGGCTACACCTTC
NA	TRBV27	TRBJ2-7	TRBD2	CASSFTPSGGLLYAYF	TGTGCCAGCAGTTTTACCCCTAGCGGGGGACTTTTGTACGCGTACTTC
NA	TRBV30	TRBJ2-2	NA	CAWSPDGTGELFF	TGTGCCTGGAGTCCAGACGGGACCGGGGAGCTGTTTTTT
NA	TRBV6-2/TRBV6-3	TRBJ2-5	TRBD1	CASSYLGTGQETQYF	TGTGCCAGCAGTTACTTGGGGACAGGGCAAGAGACCCAGTACTTC
once	TRBV2	TRBJ2-2	TRBD2	CASSGLAGGAGELFF	TGTGCCAGCAGTGGACTAGCGGGAGGTGCCGGGGAGCTGTTTTTT
NA	TRBV11-2	TRBJ2-3	TRBD1	CASTIRTGLRTDTQYF	TGTGCCAGCACAATTCGGACAGGGCTTCGTACAGATACGCAGTATTTT
once	TRBV20-1	TRBJ2-5	TRBD2	CSASPPPGLPFQETQYF	TGCAGTGCTAGTCCCCCGCCGGGACTACCCTTCCAAGAGACCCAGTACTTC
NA	TRBV28	TRBJ1-2	NA	CASRAPNYGYTF	TGTGCCAGCAGGGCTCCGAACTATGGCTACACCTTC
NA	TRBV3-1/TRBV3-2	TRBJ1-3	NA	CASSRPLSSSGNTIYF	TGTGCCAGCAGCAGACCTCTCTCGAGCTCTGGAAACACCATATATTTT
NA	TRBV7-6	TRBJ2-1	TRBD2	CASSSSAGGFNEQFF	TGTGCCAGCAGCTCATCGGCGGGAGGGTTCAATGAGCAGTTCTTC